This TCR beta chain was sequenced during a study of blood T cells in healthy people across ages (dated by TCRdb to the mid-2010s). About the full investigation: In model experiments, template switching captured about one uniquely barcoded TCR beta cDNA molecule for every two T cells. Using deep sequencing normalized with unique cDNA molecular identifiers, the study measured how TCR beta repertoire diversity changes with age. The donors were split into four age groups: young (average about 16 years), middle-aged (39), aged (more than 60) and long-lived (approximately 80). To avoid experimental bias, donors of different ages were distributed randomly across sequencing lanes. The study analyzed two additional independent replicas of 1 million unique cDNA reads from the same blood draw for two donors, one aged 18 to 30 and one aged 80 or older. Points the paper makes about the study in general: Observed TCR beta diversity per million T cells fell roughly linearly with age, and a significant reduction was already apparent by age approximately 41. Observed TCR beta diversity correlated strongly with the percentage of naive T cells measured by flow cytometry. Since profiling was done on bulk unsorted PBMCs, naive and antigen-experienced compartments could not be conclusively compared. The CMV infection status of donors was not known, potentially confounding age-related changes in expanded clonotypes. Compared with the aged group, the long-lived group had more naive CD4+ T cells, fewer expanded clones and increased TCR diversity, a pattern suggesting age selection. Total diversity estimates from one million sequenced T cells were considered lower bounds and underestimates.

Counted from cysteine to phenylalanine, this CDR3 has 17 amino acids. Just the 51-base CDR3 DNA is kept, in frame starting at base 1. The junction shows trimming of 5 bases on V and 0 bases on J, and the gene matches do not reach 7 bases of it. About this clonotype: What this receptor recognizes is not known. Per-base qualities were not stored, and no clone one base away is much larger.

Receptor amplification or capture employed 5' RACE. This sample was sequenced with an Illumina HiSeq 2500. A second PCR of roughly 6 to 11 cycles was run with a J-beta primer mix and a sample-barcoded 5' primer. A unique molecular identifier was introduced onto each TCR beta cDNA molecule by a template-switch 5' adaptor carrying 12 random nucleotides. At least 2.5 million CDR3-containing paired-end reads were obtained from each sample. All of the RNA was converted into first-strand cDNA using the Mint cDNA synthesis kit, with a TRBC-specific oligonucleotide serving as the primer. After uracil-DNA glycosylase treatment, a first 18-cycle PCR used universal primers M1SS and BC2_uni_R on all cDNA. Processing in the source paper ran as follows. For normalization, 1 million high-quality reads were randomly selected from each sample, with every read carrying a distinct molecular identifier. Reads with shared molecular identifiers were discarded instead of being binned into consensus sequences. MiTCR, with a Q25 quality threshold and the strictest error-elimination algorithm, was used for CDR3 identification, clonotype clustering and error correction. A nonparametric unseen species model with Euler transformation was used to estimate a lower bound on total TCR beta diversity. TCRdb trimmed public reads at Q25 via fastp, called clones via MiXCR and kept in-frame beta chains. Each CDR3 protein gets just one entry, which takes the most common genes and DNA from the rows behind it. These V and J calls derive from TCRdb rather than the authors' analysis. Within this sample are about 1.5 million distinct CDR3 sequences, with 40% to 45% of them counted one time only. The ten largest clones capture approximately 4.1% of the sample.

The approximately 39 donors, aged about 6 to 90 years, were systemically healthy Caucasian individuals from Russia. Each donor gave roughly 9.5 milliliters of peripheral blood, collected into EDTA-treated Vacutainer tubes. Ficoll-Paque density-gradient centrifugation was used to isolate PBMCs, with at least 7 million per sample. Total RNA, at least 6 micrograms per sample, was extracted from PBMCs with Trizol reagent. For every donor, flow cytometry on a PBMC aliquot measured the percentage of naive CD45RAhigh/CD27high T cells. The TCR originated in a woman aged 18-29 years in good health. Here the chain combines TRBV12-3 or TRBV12-4 and TRBJ2-2; the junction holds 9 bases that match TRBD1. Sequencing input: blood. The CDR3 region reads CASSPGQGRANTGELFF. The DNA sequence follows: TGTGCCAGCAGTCCGGGACAGGGCCGGGCGAACACCGGGGAGCTGTTTTTT.